This T cell receptor (beta chain) was recovered during a study of regulatory T cells. General observations from the study: Hydrophobic residues at CDR3 positions 6 and 7 were enriched in conventional CD4+ T cells of CD3G-deficient patients. In patients, unique TRB V-J pairs were restricted and V/J usage skewed, especially in Tregs.

As to this clone: Its antigen remains unidentified.

The primer mix had 52 TRBV and 13 TRBJ primers. TCRdb keeps only in-frame clones here, not all; method: immunoSEQ multiplex PCR. The repertoire has tens of thousands of clones, around nine tenths of them found once; the top ten carry under 2.5%. At testing, patients were 2 to 39 years old, with reduced naive and increased memory T-cell proportions. CD4+ cells were sorted into CD25-high CD127-low regulatory cells and CD25-low CD127-high conventional cells. Looked up from germline, CDR1 is KGHSH and CDR2 is LQKENI. With 3 bases clipped from V and 10 bases from J, the junction kept 2 bases outside the gene matches. The CDR3 is 12 amino acids.

This chain uses TRBV18 with TRBJ2-1; 8 bases are shared with TRBD2. Sequencing used conventional CD4+ T cells sorted from blood. This TCR was recovered from a person aged 18-30 years with CD3G deficiency. The CDR3 bases are TGTGCCAGCTCACCCCCGGGGGGGGAGCAGTTCTTC. This gives the protein CASSPPGGEQFF.